This T cell receptor (beta chain) was sequenced for a study of cytomegalovirus exposure and HLA in healthy donors (dated by TCRdb to 2016 to 2017). Looking at the study overall: According to an earlier analysis of 450 to 650 of the donors, roughly 180 million T cells yielded 90 million to 130 million unique TCR beta sequences and about 300 Gb of sequence data. Approximately 300 gigabases of sequencing data and around 85 million unique TCR sequences made up an early release that covered over 550 HLA-typed donors. The genetic ancestry cluster associated with self-reported Caucasian donors included 81% of the roughly 400 genotyped donors. The aim of the study was to test whether cataloging public T cell receptors could identify signatures of past pathogen exposure. The study used immunosequencing to profile the T cell repertoires of 666 subjects and linked those repertoires to cytomegalovirus serostatus. A separate validation cohort of 100 to 150 different subjects was used in addition to the roughly 670-subject first cohort. To predict cytomegalovirus infection status, the study combined high-throughput TCR immunosequencing, statistical association of individual TCRs with disease status, and machine learning. A later analysis re-examined previously published TCR beta repertoires from just over 650 donors and added high-resolution HLA genotyping to investigate patterns of TCR occurrence. Rather than drawing on any new phenotypic data, the later analysis identified candidate immune exposures from TCR beta sequences and the way those sequences occurred across donors. An earlier analysis of around 540 of the donors applied high-throughput TCR beta sequencing to assess whether each TCR beta V gene segment acted as functional or pseudogenic. Donor age, sex, ethnicity and CMV serostatus were collected together with the repertoire data. In a later genetic analysis, genome-wide SNP genotypes for about 55% of the roughly 670 donors were used, and that subset was treated as a discovery cohort. All discovery cohort repertoires had been generated on a single sequencing platform. HLA typing included class I and class II loci at four-digit resolution. The number of typed donors differed by locus: 629-630 for A, B, C, DRB1 and DQB1; about 520 for DQA1; 606 for DPA1; and some 450 for DPB1. Roughly 5 DR-DQ haplotypes were handled as single units for association and clustering, since linkage in the cohort was strong. Among roughly 400 genotyped donors of the cohort, an average of around 240,000 unique TCR beta nucleotide sequences was sequenced per donor, of which 15% to 20% were non-productive.

This clone came up once. Its recognized antigen is unknown. Base quality data are lacking; no much larger clone is found one base away. The cohort was made up of 666 healthy bone marrow donors. Cohort members were all nominally healthy when sampled, although unrecorded immune exposures were likely present. The donor tested CMV seropositive and was one of the 289 seropositive cohort members. A peripheral blood sample was provided by each donor, and peripheral blood mononuclear cells were used for TCR beta sequencing. Genomic DNA extraction from the blood cell samples was performed with the Qiagen DNeasy Blood Extraction Kit. What the study reported, not specific to this receptor: Most TCR sequences were observed very rarely across donors, whereas some public TCRs were present in many individuals. A further reported finding was that TCR beta sequences accurately predicted the HLA-A and HLA-B alleles for most subjects in the first cohort. Roughly uniform sequencing depth across donors was assumed in presence/absence analyses, although this assumption may not hold. For the cohort, immune exposure information was limited to CMV serostatus. Because counts were too low, approximately 15 rarely observed V segments, including chromosome 9 orphons, were excluded from the earlier analysis of a few hundred of the donors. V-gene and J-gene trimming of TCR beta chains was associated with a missense DCLRE1C variant in a later genetic analysis, and the association was replicated in an independent cohort. In a later analysis, HLA-associated TCR beta chains were found to be more clonally expanded and to have lower generation probabilities than equally common non-associated chains. In a later analysis, the rate of TCR association differed among HLA loci, with DRB1 alleles having the most associated TCRs and HLA-C alleles having the fewest. A cluster of highly shared sequence variants was judged likely to represent a technical artifact of the sequencing pipeline. This cohort had only TCR beta chains sequenced, and the lack of alpha or paired-chain data limited which features could be detected. In vitro tests confirmed that a few of the cytomegalovirus-associated TCR beta chains recognize cytomegalovirus antigens. Specific HLA alleles were associated with over 15,000 TCR beta sequences at a false discovery rate of 0.05 in a later analysis. Cytomegalovirus status was reported to be diagnosed by the classifier with high specificity and sensitivity in both the original and validation cohorts. Some IMGT-functional V segments, including TRBV6-2 and TRBV6-3, could not be distinguished by the 87-base-pair reads and were therefore excluded. A later analysis reported that several top co-occurrence clusters appeared linked to parvovirus B19, influenza, CMV and Epstein-Barr virus. Broadly in line with IMGT annotations, most TCR beta V segments showed up in productive rearrangements about 87% or about 30% of the time in an earlier analysis of approximately 640 of the donors. According to the authors, the approach could potentially be generalized to other disease states and immunological phenotypes. In a later analysis, most CMV-associated TCR beta chains were found to appear HLA-restricted, with HLA associations seemingly driven largely by CMV exposure. According to a later genetic analysis, donors in an Asian-associated ancestry cluster had fewer N-insertions in productive TCRs than the roughly 670-donor mean. HLA typing was unavailable for some donors at each locus, so association tests used only the typed subset. In the study, approximately 150 TCR beta chains were listed as associated with cytomegalovirus. Strong co-occurrence of HLA alleles, especially DR and DQ, made assigning TCR associations to individual alleles difficult. Correlated functional status among segregating V segments might reflect linkage disequilibrium, but an unknown experimental factor could not be ruled out.

The cysteine opens and the phenylalanine closes a CDR3 of 12 amino acids. This entry keeps only the CDR3 DNA: 36 bases, framed from base 1. The CDR1 and CDR2 encoded by the germline V gene are SGHVS and FQNEAQ. V loses 4 bases, J loses 0 bases, and the germline ends lie 4 bases apart. Libraries were made using the immunoSEQ multiplex PCR assay. For the multiplex PCR, a mixture combining 60 forward primers for TCR Vbeta segments and 13 reverse primers for TCR Jbeta segments was used. A multiplex PCR assay on genomic DNA amplified the CDR3 region of rearranged TCR beta genes. Amplified TCR beta libraries were sequenced as 87-base-pair reads on the Illumina HiSeq System. For the original study's pipeline: A later analysis counted tens of millions of unique TCR beta chains across the 666 repertoires, and around 9.9 million of these chains were shared by at least two donors. A nearest-neighbor algorithm error-corrected the raw reads and collapsed the reads into unique sequences, merging closely related sequences to remove PCR and sequencing errors. V, D and J gene segments were assigned by aligning CDR3 sequences to IMGT reference sequences. For a sequence to be retained, at least a six-nucleotide match to both a V gene segment and a J gene segment was required. Rearrangements were called productive when the CDR3 lacked stop codons and stayed in frame with V and J; all others were non-productive. Following IMGT convention, CDR3 was defined as the stretch from the second conserved V-encoded cysteine up to the conserved J-encoded phenylalanine. Sequences without an unambiguous match to a single V gene segment were excluded from the earlier analysis of 587 of the donors. In an earlier analysis of about 590 of the donors, a V segment was called functional when productive rearrangements were above 56.7%, and segregating when the standard deviation between donors exceeded 5%. A statistical classification framework was developed to diagnose cytomegalovirus status using the catalog of TCR beta chain sequences. In a later analysis, V and J genes were assigned by comparing TCR nucleotide sequences against IMGT/GENE-DB human TR gene sequences. Using the TCRdist pipeline, a later analysis assigned CDR3 sequences along with most-parsimonious VDJ recombination scenarios. In a later analysis, each TCR beta chain was defined by its CDR3 amino acid sequence together with its V-gene family, and reads lacking a unique V-gene family were excluded. As a way to deal with suspected cross-contamination and a sequencing artifact, a later analysis dropped 592 nucleotide sequences that were highly shared and had low generation probability. A later analysis calculated a clonal expansion index for each public chain from normalized within-repertoire ranks of inferred template counts. In a later analysis, generation probabilities were computed using a VDJ recombination model fitted to out-of-frame rearrangements, and the results were checked against IGoR. Hypergeometric tests were used in a later analysis to score TCR-TCR, TCR-HLA and TCR-CMV co-occurrence, with a repertoire-size bias correction applied to the TCR pairs. False discovery rates were estimated in a later analysis by permuting HLA or CMV assignments 20 times. A later analysis grouped co-occurring TCRs with DBSCAN, adding TCRdist sequence similarity when clustering within HLA-allele-positive subsets. Repertoires with fewer than 30,000 or more than 120,000 public chains were left out of co-occurrence clustering, as were several repertoires with anomalous nucleotide sharing. Entries here come from immuneACCESS through TCRdb and include only in-frame sequences with V and J called. Some clones fail to appear in such tables; in the studies checked, an unresolved V gene covers under half of the shortfall, and the cause of the remainder is unknown. V and J calls and clone size come straight from that table; D and trimming were deduced from the DNA. The sample table holds some 100,000 clones, of which around 80% were seen once. Of the sample, around 14% is held by the ten largest clones.

This receptor chain uses TRBV7-8 and TRBJ2-7; the D gene cannot be named for sure. This receptor was obtained from a male donor in good health and CMV-seropositive. The sample consisted of PBMCs. The DNA sequence is as follows: TGTGCCAGCAGCTCCAGCTCCTACGAGCAGTACTTC. The resulting protein is CASSSSSYEQYF. With all but the CDR3 taken from the reference TRBV7-8 and TRBJ2-7 genes, the full variable domain is: GAGVSQSPRYKVAKRGQDVALRCDPISGHVSLFWYQQALGQGPEFLTYFQNEAQLDKSGLPSDRFFAERPEGSVSTLKIQRTQQEDSAVYLCASSSSSYEQYFGPGTRLTVT.